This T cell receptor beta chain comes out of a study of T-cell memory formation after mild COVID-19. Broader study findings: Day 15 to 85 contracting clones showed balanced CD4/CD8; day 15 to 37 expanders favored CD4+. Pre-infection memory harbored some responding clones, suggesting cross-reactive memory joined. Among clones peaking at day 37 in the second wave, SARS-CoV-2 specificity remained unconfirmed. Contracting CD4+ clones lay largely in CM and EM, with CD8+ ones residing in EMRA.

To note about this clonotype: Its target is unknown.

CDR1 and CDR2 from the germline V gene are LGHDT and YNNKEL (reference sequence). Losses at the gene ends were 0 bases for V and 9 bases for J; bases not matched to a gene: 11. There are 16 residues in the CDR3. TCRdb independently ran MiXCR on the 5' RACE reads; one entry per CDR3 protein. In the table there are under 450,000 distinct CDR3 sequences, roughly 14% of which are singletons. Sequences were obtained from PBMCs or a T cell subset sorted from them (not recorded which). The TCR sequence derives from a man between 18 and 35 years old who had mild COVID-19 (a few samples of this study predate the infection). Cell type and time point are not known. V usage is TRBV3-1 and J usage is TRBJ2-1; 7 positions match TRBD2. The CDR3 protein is CASSQDWGGITTEQFF. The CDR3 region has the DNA TGTGCCAGCAGCCAAGATTGGGGGGGGATCACTACTGAGCAGTTCTTC.